A selection of T cell receptor beta chains follows, all from one sample in a study of T-cell reconstitution after alpha-beta-depleted transplantation in children. One entry per CDR3 protein results from TCRdb running MiXCR on the PCR reads. The table has some 640,000 distinct CDR3 sequences, 16% seen once. Sequenced material: PBMCs from the stem cell graft donor, taken from the stem cell graft. The receptor set was obtained from a human donor who donated a stem cell graft to a child with acute myeloid leukemia. Each CDR3 is given without its conserved first and last residue. Each record gives: V gene, clone size, J gene, CDR3 protein. Size values are once, few and many counts, or a class for expanded clones, and some rows have none.

v_gene: TRBV20-1
abundance: many
j_gene: TRBJ2-3
CDR3aa: SASIGGQGDTQY

v_gene: TRBV5-4
abundance: NA
j_gene: TRBJ2-1
CDR3aa: ASSKGHNEQF

v_gene: TRBV6-1
abundance: NA
j_gene: TRBJ1-1
CDR3aa: ASRRTGTELMNTEAF

v_gene: TRBV27
abundance: few
j_gene: TRBJ1-4
CDR3aa: ASSPGTGFAELF

v_gene: TRBV20-1
abundance: many
j_gene: TRBJ2-5
CDR3aa: SASSRDSVGTQY

v_gene: TRBV12-3/TRBV12-4
abundance: many
j_gene: TRBJ1-5
CDR3aa: ASSLYSNQPQH

v_gene: TRBV7-3
abundance: NA
j_gene: TRBJ2-1
CDR3aa: ASSVGGGHNEQF

v_gene: TRBV5-1
abundance: many
j_gene: TRBJ1-6
CDR3aa: ASSLGRDRVNSPLH

v_gene: TRBV7-9
abundance: NA
j_gene: TRBJ1-1
CDR3aa: ASTPLRDRGGIGAF

v_gene: TRBV29-1
abundance: NA
j_gene: TRBJ2-5
CDR3aa: SVGFSGGPWETQY

v_gene: TRBV28
abundance: few
j_gene: TRBJ1-1
CDR3aa: ASRRGQGALNTEAF

v_gene: TRBV7-9
abundance: many
j_gene: TRBJ1-5
CDR3aa: ASSLGNSNQPQH

v_gene: TRBV5-6
abundance: NA
j_gene: TRBJ1-1
CDR3aa: ASSSMKGLDTEAF

v_gene: TRBV9
abundance: many
j_gene: TRBJ2-3
CDR3aa: ASSVSGNTDTQY

v_gene: TRBV7-9
abundance: NA
j_gene: TRBJ2-1
CDR3aa: ASSPGATLGEQF

v_gene: TRBV7-9
abundance: NA
j_gene: TRBJ2-5
CDR3aa: ASSQGLEETQY

v_gene: TRBV29-1
abundance: many
j_gene: TRBJ2-1
CDR3aa: SARLRLNEQF